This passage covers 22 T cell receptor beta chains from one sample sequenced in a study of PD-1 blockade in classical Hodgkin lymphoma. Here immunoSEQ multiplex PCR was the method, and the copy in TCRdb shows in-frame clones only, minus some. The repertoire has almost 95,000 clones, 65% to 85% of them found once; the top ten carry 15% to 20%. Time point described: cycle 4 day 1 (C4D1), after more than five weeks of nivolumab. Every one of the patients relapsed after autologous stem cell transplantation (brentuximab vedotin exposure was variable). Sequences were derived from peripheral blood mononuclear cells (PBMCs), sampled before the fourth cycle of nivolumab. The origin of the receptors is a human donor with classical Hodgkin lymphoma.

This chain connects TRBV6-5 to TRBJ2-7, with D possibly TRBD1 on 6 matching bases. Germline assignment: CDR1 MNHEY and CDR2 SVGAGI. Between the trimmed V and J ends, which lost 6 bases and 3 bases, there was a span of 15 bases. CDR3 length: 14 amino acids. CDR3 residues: CASRRQVGSYEQYF. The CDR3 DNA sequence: TGTGCCAGCAGACGACAGGTCGGTAGCTACGAGCAGTACTTC.

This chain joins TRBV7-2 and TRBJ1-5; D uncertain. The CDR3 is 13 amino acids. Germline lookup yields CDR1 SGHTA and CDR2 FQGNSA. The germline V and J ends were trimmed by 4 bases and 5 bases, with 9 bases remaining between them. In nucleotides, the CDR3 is TGTGCCAGCAGCTACAATATAGATCAGCCCCAGCATTTT. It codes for CASSYNIDQPQHF.

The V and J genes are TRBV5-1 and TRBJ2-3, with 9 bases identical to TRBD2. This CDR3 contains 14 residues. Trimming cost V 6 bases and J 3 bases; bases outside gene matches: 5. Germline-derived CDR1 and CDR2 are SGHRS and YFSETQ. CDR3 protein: CASKGGLATDTQYF. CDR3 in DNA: TGCGCCAGCAAAGGGGGACTAGCAACAGATACGCAGTATTTT. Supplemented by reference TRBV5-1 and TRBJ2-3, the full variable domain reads KAGVTQTPRYLIKTRGQQVTLSCSPISGHRSVSWYQQTPGQGLQFLFEYFSETQRNKGNFPGRFSGRQFSNSRSEMNVSTLELGDSALYLCASKGGLATDTQYFGPGTRLTVL.

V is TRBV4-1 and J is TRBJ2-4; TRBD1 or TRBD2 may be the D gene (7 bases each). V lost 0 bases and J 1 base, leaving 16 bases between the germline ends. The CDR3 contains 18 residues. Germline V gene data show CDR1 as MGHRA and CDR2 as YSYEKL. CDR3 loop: CASSQDPGGAGAKNIQYF. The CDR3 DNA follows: TGCGCCAGCAGCCAAGATCCAGGGGGGGCTGGTGCCAAAAACATTCAGTACTTC.

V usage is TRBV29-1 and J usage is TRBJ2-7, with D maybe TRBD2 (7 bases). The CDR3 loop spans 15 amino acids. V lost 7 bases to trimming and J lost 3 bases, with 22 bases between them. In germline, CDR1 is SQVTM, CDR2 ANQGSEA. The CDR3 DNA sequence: TGCAGCGCCACCCAAGGGGGAGGGGGGAACTACGAGCAGTACTTC. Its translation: CSATQGGGGNYEQYF.

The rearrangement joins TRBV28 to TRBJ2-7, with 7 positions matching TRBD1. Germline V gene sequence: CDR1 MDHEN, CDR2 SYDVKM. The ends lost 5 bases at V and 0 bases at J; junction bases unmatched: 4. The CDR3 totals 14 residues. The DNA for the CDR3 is TGTGCCAGCAGTCACGGGACAGTCTCCTACGAGCAGTACTTC. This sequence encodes CASSHGTVSYEQYF. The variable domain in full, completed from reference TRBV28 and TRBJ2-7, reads DVKVTQSSRYLVKRTGEKVFLECVQDMDHENMFWYRQDPGLGLRLIYFSYDVKMKEKGDIPEGYSVSREKKERFSLILESASTNQTSMYLCASSHGTVSYEQYFGPGTRLTVT.

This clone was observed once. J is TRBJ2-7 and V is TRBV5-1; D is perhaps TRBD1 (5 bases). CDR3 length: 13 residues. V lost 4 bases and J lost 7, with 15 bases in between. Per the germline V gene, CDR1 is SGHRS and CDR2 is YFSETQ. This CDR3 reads CASSLREPGEQYF. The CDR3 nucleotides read TGCGCCAGCAGCCTCAGGGAACCAGGAGAGCAGTACTTC.

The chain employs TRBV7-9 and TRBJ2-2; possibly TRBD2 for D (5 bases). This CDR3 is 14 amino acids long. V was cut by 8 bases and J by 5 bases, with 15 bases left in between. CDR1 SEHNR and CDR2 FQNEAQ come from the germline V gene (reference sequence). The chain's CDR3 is CASGFVGETGELFF. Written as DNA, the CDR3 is TGTGCCAGCGGGTTCGTGGGAGAGACCGGGGAGCTGTTTTTT. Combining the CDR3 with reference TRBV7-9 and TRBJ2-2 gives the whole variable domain DTGVSQNPRHKITKRGQNVTFRCDPISEHNRLYWYRQTLGQGPEFLTYFQNEAQLEKSRLLSDRFSAERPKGSFSTLEIQRTEQGDSAMYLCASGFVGETGELFFGEGSRLTVL.

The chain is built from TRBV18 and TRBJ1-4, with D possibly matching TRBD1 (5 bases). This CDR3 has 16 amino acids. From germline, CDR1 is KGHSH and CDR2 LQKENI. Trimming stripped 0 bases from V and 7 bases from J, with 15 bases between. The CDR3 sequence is CASSPPSLGAGEKLFF. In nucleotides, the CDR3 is TGTGCCAGCTCACCACCTTCGCTTGGGGCGGGTGAAAAACTGTTTTTT.

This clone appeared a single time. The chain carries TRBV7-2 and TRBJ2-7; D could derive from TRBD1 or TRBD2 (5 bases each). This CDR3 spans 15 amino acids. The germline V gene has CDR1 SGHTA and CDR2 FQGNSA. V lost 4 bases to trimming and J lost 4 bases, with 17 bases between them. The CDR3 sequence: CASSSEGLPRYEQYF. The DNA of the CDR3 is TGTGCCAGCAGCTCCGAGGGGCTGCCGAGGTACGAGCAGTACTTC.

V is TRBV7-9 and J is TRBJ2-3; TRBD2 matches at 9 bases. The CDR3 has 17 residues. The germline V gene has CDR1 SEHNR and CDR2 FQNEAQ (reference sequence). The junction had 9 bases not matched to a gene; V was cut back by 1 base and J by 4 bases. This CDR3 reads CASSLGESSGTSDTQYF. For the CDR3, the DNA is TGTGCCAGCAGCTTAGGAGAGTCTAGCGGGACGTCAGATACGCAGTATTTT.

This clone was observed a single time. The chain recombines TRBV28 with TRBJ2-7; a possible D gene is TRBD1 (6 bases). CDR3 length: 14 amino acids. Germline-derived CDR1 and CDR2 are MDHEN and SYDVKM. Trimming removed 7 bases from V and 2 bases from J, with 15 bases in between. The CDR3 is CASIPQGRPYEQYF. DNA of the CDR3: TGTGCCAGCATACCACAGGGTAGACCCTACGAGCAGTACTTC.

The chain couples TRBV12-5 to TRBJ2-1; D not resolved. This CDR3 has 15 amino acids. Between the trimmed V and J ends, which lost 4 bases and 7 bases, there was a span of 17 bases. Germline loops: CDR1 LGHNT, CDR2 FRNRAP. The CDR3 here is CASGSHLPKPNEQFF. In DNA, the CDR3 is TGTGCTAGTGGTTCGCACCTACCCAAGCCAAATGAGCAGTTCTTC.

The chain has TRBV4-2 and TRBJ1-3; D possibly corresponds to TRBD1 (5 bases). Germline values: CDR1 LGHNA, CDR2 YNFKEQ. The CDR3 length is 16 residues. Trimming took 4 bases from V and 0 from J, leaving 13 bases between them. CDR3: CASSLLGVDSGNTIYF. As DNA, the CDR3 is TGTGCCAGCAGCCTCCTGGGGGTGGACTCTGGAAACACCATATATTTT.

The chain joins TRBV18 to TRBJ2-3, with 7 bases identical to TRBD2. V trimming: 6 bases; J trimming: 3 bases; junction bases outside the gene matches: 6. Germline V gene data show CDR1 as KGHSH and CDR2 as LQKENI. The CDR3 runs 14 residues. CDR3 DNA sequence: TGTGCCAGCTCCGGACTAGGAGGGACAGATACGCAGTATTTT. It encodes CASSGLGGTDTQYF.

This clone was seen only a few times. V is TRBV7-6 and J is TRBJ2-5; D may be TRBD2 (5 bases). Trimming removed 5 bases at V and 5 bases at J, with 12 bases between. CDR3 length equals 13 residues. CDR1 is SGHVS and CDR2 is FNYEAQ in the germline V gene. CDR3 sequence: CASSPNPGETQYF. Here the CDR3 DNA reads TGTGCCAGCAGCCCAAATCCGGGGGAGACCCAGTACTTC. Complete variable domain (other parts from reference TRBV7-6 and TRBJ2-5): GAGVSQSPRYKVTKRGQDVALRCDPISGHVSLYWYRQALGQGPEFLTYFNYEAQQDKSGLPNDRFSAERPEGSISTLTIQRTEQRDSAMYRCASSPNPGETQYFGPGTRLLVL.

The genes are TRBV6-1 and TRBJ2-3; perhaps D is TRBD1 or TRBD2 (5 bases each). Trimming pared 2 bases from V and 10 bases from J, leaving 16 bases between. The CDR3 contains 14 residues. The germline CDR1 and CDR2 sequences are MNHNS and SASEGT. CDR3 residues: CASSERSEGQAQYF. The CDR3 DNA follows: TGTGCCAGCAGTGAAAGGAGCGAGGGGCAGGCGCAGTATTTT.

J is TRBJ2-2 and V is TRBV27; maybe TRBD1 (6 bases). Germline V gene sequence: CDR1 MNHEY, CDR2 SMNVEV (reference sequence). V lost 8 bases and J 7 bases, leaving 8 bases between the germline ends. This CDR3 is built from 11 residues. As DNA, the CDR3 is TGTGCCAGCGGGACACTCGGGGAGCTGTTTTTT. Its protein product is CASGTLGELFF.

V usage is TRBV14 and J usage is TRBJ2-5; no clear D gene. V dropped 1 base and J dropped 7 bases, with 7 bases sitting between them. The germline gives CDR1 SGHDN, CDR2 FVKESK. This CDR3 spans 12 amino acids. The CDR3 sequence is CASSQVFGTQYF. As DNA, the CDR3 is TGTGCCAGCAGCCAAGTCTTCGGGACCCAGTACTTC.

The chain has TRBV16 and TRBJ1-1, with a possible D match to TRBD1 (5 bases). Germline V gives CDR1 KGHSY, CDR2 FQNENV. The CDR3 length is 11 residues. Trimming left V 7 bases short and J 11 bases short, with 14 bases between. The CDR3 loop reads CASTLGRVAFF. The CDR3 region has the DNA TGTGCCAGCACCCTCGGCAGGGTCGCTTTCTTT.

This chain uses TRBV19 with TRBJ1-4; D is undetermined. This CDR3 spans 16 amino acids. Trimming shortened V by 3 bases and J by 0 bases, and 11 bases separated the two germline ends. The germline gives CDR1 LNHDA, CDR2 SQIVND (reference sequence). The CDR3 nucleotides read TGTGCCAGTAGTATCCCGACCGGTGCAACTAATGAAAAACTGTTTTTT. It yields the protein CASSIPTGATNEKLFF.

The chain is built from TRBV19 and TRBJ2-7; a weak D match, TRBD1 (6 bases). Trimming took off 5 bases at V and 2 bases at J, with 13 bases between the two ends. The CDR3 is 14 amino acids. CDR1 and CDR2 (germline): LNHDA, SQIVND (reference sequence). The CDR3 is CASSSRTVPYEQYF. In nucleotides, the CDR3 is TGTGCCAGTAGTTCCCGGACAGTACCCTACGAGCAGTACTTC.